The entry below describes one T cell receptor (beta chain). This record comes from a study of blood T cell repertoires in COVID-19. Overall study context: Samples came from the United States, Italy and Spain, spanning acute and convalescent COVID-19. Sources were T cells, B-cell-depleted T cells, or PBMCs; the material itself was cDNA or gDNA.

The V gene lost 5 bases and the J gene lost 1 base, with 20 bases spanning the gap. The V gene's germline CDR1 is KGHDR and CDR2 SFDVKD. This CDR3 is 18 amino acids long. Methods used by the authors: It was from reference gene primer amplification that nucleated cell counts were estimated. The protocol was immunoSEQ multiplex PCR, while the TCRdb copy is restricted to in-frame clones and leaves out a portion. Clonal size and the V and J genes are those of that table, whereas D and trimming came from the DNA. This table has some 80,000 clones, 80% appearing once. The sequenced sample consisted of peripheral blood. The V call is TRBV24-1, the J call TRBJ2-1, with D perhaps matching TRBD2 (6 bases). The source of this sequence is a woman aged 40 to 49 with active or convalescent COVID-19. Here the CDR3 DNA reads TGTGCCACCAGTGGCCGTCGCGTGGCTAGCGCATCCTACAATGAGCAGTTCTTC. The encoded protein is CATSGRRVASASYNEQFF.